The rows below give T cell receptor beta chains drawn from one sample of a study of beta chain features in type 1 diabetes. TCRdb's copy holds only in-frame clones and misses some; the assay was immunoSEQ multiplex PCR. The table has 250,000 or so clones, just over 20% seen once. Sequencing was carried out using naive CD4+ T cells from blood. These receptors were taken from a woman in her thirties or forties with type 1 diabetes. CDR3s include the opening cysteine and the closing phenylalanine or tryptophan. Fields, in order: J gene, V gene, clone size, CDR3 protein. Expanded clones get a size class; other rows say once, few or many, or leave the size out.

TRBJ2-7 | TRBV7-2 | few | CASSFSTVGREQYF
TRBJ2-7 | TRBV19 | few | CASGLAGGTDEQYF
TRBJ2-2 | TRBV25-1 | NA | CASGEIWAGELFF
TRBJ2-1 | TRBV4-1 | few | CASSHGTSGTYNEQFF
TRBJ1-2 | TRBV7-9 | NA | CASTSLSGMWGYTF
TRBJ2-2 | TRBV5-4 | NA | CASSFARGSTGELFF
TRBJ2-2 | TRBV4-3 | few | CASSQALAGGTGELFF
TRBJ1-5 | TRBV7-9 | NA | CASSFQTETYGNQPQHF
TRBJ1-4 | TRBV28 | NA | CASRKGPDRGGKLFF
TRBJ2-2 | TRBV6-6 | NA | CASSLKTGGGGELFF
TRBJ2-7 | TRBV7-3 | NA | CASSPGPSPEQYF
TRBJ1-5 | TRBV19 | few | CASSTGLGNQPQHF
TRBJ1-1 | TRBV9 | NA | CASSVGTGVSEAFF
TRBJ2-4 | TRBV20-1 | NA | CSATRRGVQYF
TRBJ2-1 | TRBV28 | NA | CASTPGTGQYNEQFF
TRBJ1-3 | TRBV29-1 | few | CSVGLTASPGNTIYF
TRBJ2-5 | TRBV10-3 | few | CAISLGGLQETQYF
TRBJ2-7 | TRBV4-2 | NA | CASSQDLGSGGYEQYF
TRBJ2-7 | TRBV6-5 | few | CASSYSHASGEQYF
TRBJ1-2 | TRBV5-1 | NA | CASSPRSTGEGGYTF
TRBJ2-1 | TRBV28 | NA | CASSFQAGGNEQFF
TRBJ2-7 | TRBV2 | few | CASKGEGYEQYF
TRBJ1-1 | TRBV28 | NA | CASSQRPAGRTEAFF
TRBJ1-2 | TRBV6-5 | NA | CASSYSGTPNYGYTF
TRBJ1-1 | TRBV5-4 | NA | CASSPTHSTEAFF
TRBJ2-1 | TRBV27 | few | CASSPQGNEQFF
TRBJ1-4 | TRBV15 | NA | CATSKDRAYEKLFF
TRBJ1-2 | TRBV14 | NA | CASSQESVNYGYTF
TRBJ2-1 | TRBV5-1 | NA | CASSLSGGVGNEQFF
TRBJ2-6 | TRBV15 | NA | CATGQGYPGANVLTF
TRBJ1-1 | TRBV5-1 | NA | CASSSGQGGNTEAFF
TRBJ1-6 | TRBV4-1 | few | CASSQGGQNNSPLHF
TRBJ1-2 | TRBV5-4 | NA | CASSLVGPMALYGYTF
TRBJ2-5 | TRBV4-2 | few | CASSSGQLETQYF
TRBJ2-5 | TRBV29-1 | few | CSASGGAGVEETQYF
TRBJ1-2 | TRBV19 | NA | CASTPGLGYGYTF
TRBJ2-6 | TRBV28 | few | CASTGGEAGANVLTF
TRBJ2-1 | TRBV7-2 | few | CASSPGPIGKQFF
TRBJ2-4 | TRBV7-3 | few | CASSDSTGKNIQYF
TRBJ2-3 | TRBV6-5 | few | CASRYQGTDTQYF
TRBJ2-2 | TRBV27 | NA | CASRQKNTGELFF
TRBJ1-5 | TRBV19 | NA | CASSIGQGGIQPQHF
TRBJ2-5 | TRBV14 | few | CASSQDVGGRETQYF
TRBJ2-1 | TRBV6-5 | few | CASSYFERDNEQFF
TRBJ1-4 | TRBV4-1 | NA | CASSQATGPPNEKLFF
TRBJ2-2 | TRBV25-1 | NA | CASSVRTANTGELFF
TRBJ2-7 | TRBV14 | NA | CASSLGTSGYEQYF
TRBJ2-3 | TRBV20-1 | few | CSQSNTDTQYF
TRBJ2-2 | TRBV4-3 | NA | CASGYGRGPGELFF
TRBJ1-2 | TRBV29-1 | NA | CSVSTEDYGYTF
TRBJ2-5 | TRBV5-1 | NA | CASSLTGPRRETQYF
TRBJ2-7 | TRBV7-2 | few | CASSSTGTIPFEQYF
TRBJ2-7 | TRBV6-6 | NA | CAGRDSGESYEQYF
TRBJ2-5 | TRBV28 | few | CASSLAGGETQYF
TRBJ2-7 | TRBV4-2 | NA | CASSQIEGQGYEQYF